Following are 2 T cell receptor beta chains from one sample sequenced in a study of identical twins. TCRdb fed the 5' RACE reads into MiXCR, producing one record per CDR3 protein. The data show 400,000 to 550,000 distinct CDR3 sequences, with roughly an eighth seen just once and about 0.97% held by the top ten. These sequences were also reported in another study, on yellow fever vaccine responses in identical twins.

What was sequenced was CD4+ T cells sorted from blood. The receptors derive from a woman under 30 in good health.

The CDR3 spells CASSVNIVAGGRRETQYF. Written as DNA, the CDR3 is TGTGCCAGCAGTGTAAATATAGTAGCGGGGGGCCGGAGGGAGACCCAGTACTTC. The chain couples TRBV2 to TRBJ2-5; the match to TRBD2 covers 10 bases. V shed 4 bases and J 5 bases; nucleotides not matched to a gene: 16. The CDR3 is made up of 18 amino acids. Germline CDR1 reads SNHLY; CDR2 reads FYNNEI.

This chain links TRBV29-1 with TRBJ2-3; D might be TRBD2 (6 bases). The CDR3 spans 14 residues. Germline CDR1 and CDR2: SQVTM and ANQGSEA. The V end lost 1 base, the J end lost 2 bases, and 10 bases lay between the germline ends. The CDR3 region has the DNA TGCAGCGTTGAAGGGACTAAATACACAGATACGCAGTATTTT. Translated: CSVEGTKYTDTQYF.